Below, one T cell receptor beta chain is given with its context. Its antigen is currently unknown. This sample was taken from a study of cytomegalovirus exposure and HLA in healthy donors. Overall study findings and caveats: The classifier reportedly diagnosed cytomegalovirus status with high sensitivity and specificity.

Assay used: immunoSEQ multiplex PCR; TCRdb lists only in-frame clones, some missing. The table shows about 240,000 clones, with approximately 83% occurring only once. Looked up from germline, CDR1 is SNHLY and CDR2 is FYNNEI. The CDR3 is 14 residues long. Trimming cost V 6 bases and J 5 bases; bases outside gene matches: 3. The origin of this receptor is a woman aged 25 to 39 in good health and CMV-seropositive. Input material: PBMCs. The chain is built from TRBV2 and TRBJ1-4, with 10 bases lining up with TRBD1. CDR3 bases: TGTGCCAGCAGAGGGGGACAGGGGAATGAAAAACTGTTTTTT. It translates to CASRGGQGNEKLFF.